This TCR beta chain was documented in a study of blood T cell repertoires in COVID-19. Study-level background: Specimens from acute and convalescent COVID-19 originated in the United States, Italy and Spain. In each case, the material was cDNA or gDNA derived from T cells, B-cell-depleted T cells, or PBMCs.

Original handling: Amplified reference gene primers provided the basis for estimating nucleated cell counts. Using immunoSEQ multiplex PCR, the repertoire was profiled, and TCRdb retains in-frame clones only, with some absent. V, J and clone size are taken as reported in that table, and D and trimming were inferred from the DNA itself. The sample consists of about 190,000 clones, roughly 78% of them appearing once. This TCR derives from a woman of 80 years or more with active or convalescent COVID-19. Sequenced material: peripheral blood.

The CDR3 is CATSDKQGINQPQHF. CDR3 in DNA: TGTGCCACCAGTGATAAACAGGGAATAAATCAGCCCCAGCATTTT. The V gene is TRBV24-1, the J gene TRBJ1-5, with D tentatively TRBD1 (6 bases). Germline-derived CDR1 and CDR2 are KGHDR and SFDVKD. The length of the CDR3 is 15 residues. The V end was cut by 3 bases, the J end by 4 bases, with 12 bases between.